This entry describes one TCR beta chain. Many counts were recorded for this clonotype. No antigen is known for it. No much larger clone is present one base from it, and per-base qualities are unavailable. This record comes from a study of naive and memory T cell subsets (dated by TCRdb to 2017 to 2019). For context, the study as a whole: The study applied an open-source, UMI-based TCR alpha and beta sequencing pipeline to sorted naive and memory peripheral blood T cell subsets. Complete agreement was observed between the functional CMV T cell responses and the IgG serology results. RNA was DNase-treated and reverse transcribed with TCR constant-region primers, mostly using SuperScript III.

From the second PCR step on, the TCR alpha and beta chain libraries were amplified in separate reactions. The CMV status of each donor was determined by measuring IFNgamma production from CD4+ T cells after fresh PBMCs had been stimulated overnight with CMV viral lysate. CD4 T cells were positively selected using Miltenyi beads, after which CD8 T cells were positively selected from the CD4-negative fraction. Cells were stained for CD3, CD4, CD8, CD45RA, CD27 and a live/dead dye and were sorted on a BD Aria II into four subsets based on CD45RA and CD27. Effector memory cells were sorted as CD45RA-CD27-, and EMRA cells as CD45RA+CD27-. Blood was obtained from a few healthy volunteers, and the blood from each volunteer was fractionated into CD4 and CD8 T cells and subsequently into four differentiation subsets. Approximately 130 ml of peripheral blood was drawn per donor, and PBMC were isolated by Ficoll-Paque PLUS density-gradient centrifugation. Sorted cells were lysed in RLT buffer, and RNA was extracted with a Qiagen RNeasy kit and stored at -80°C.

The library came from UMI-ligation and nested PCR. To cover both TRBC1 and TRBC2, the beta constant-region primer consisted of an equimolar mix of two oligonucleotides. T4 RNA ligase 1 ligated a single-stranded oligonucleotide carrying the SP2 primer and a 12-nucleotide UMI to the cDNA 3' end. The ligated cDNA went through four rounds of PCR with nested alpha and beta constant-region primers together with the SP2 primer. The ligation reaction was incubated at 16°C for roughly 19-25 hours. PCR2 was typically performed as a SYBR Green qPCR and was stopped at a predetermined threshold so that over-amplification was prevented. Agencourt AMPure XP magnetic beads were used for all purifications after the first. Libraries were quantified by Qubit and checked on a TapeStation, with a main peak expected near 650 bp. The pooled libraries were sequenced on an Illumina MiSeq using v2 2x251 paired-end kits, which usually yielded roughly 0.9-2.3 million reads per sample. Each sample's library went into the pool at approximately 4.2 nM, and roughly 5-7.5% PhiX was added to help with cluster recognition. As for the authors' bioinformatics: Using tag matching that tolerated one base-pair mismatch, Decombinator assigned V and J genes to FASTQ reads that had been processed by Demultiplexor. Collapsinator relied on UMIs to fix sequencing errors as well as frequency errors caused by PCR heterogeneity. TCRs were translated and CDR3s were extracted from the conserved cysteine to the FGXG phenylalanine by CDR3Translator, with non-productive sequences being flagged. Gini, Shannon entropy and inverse Simpson indices were calculated on repertoires subsampled to equal numbers of UMI-defined TCRs. Within the linear range, a power law was fitted to clonotype abundance distributions using maximum likelihood. When run on a single naive CD8 sample, MIGEC and the pipeline yielded similar UMI counts, similar unique TCR numbers and similar clonal distributions. The repertoires were searched for approximately 7,000 CMV-associated CDR3 sequences that had been compiled from VDJdb and a published dataset. TCRdb itself trimmed the public reads at Q25 with fastp, ran MiXCR and retained productive beta chains. Here each entry gathers all rows of one CDR3 protein and keeps the most common genes and DNA. The V and J calls and clone size come from TCRdb's table, not from the authors' own analysis. The sample table lists about 5,700 distinct CDR3 sequences, roughly 6.6% of them with a count of one. The ten largest clonotypes hold over 35% of the sample.

What the authors observed across the whole study: TCR abundance followed a power law whose exponent differed between naive and memory subsets but was consistent across the three individuals. After error correction, over 90% of naive TCR sequences appeared only once, giving much steeper abundance distributions than memory subsets. Gini index rose and Shannon and inverse Simpson diversity fell from naive through CM, EM and EMRA in both CD4 and CD8 cells. RNA-based TCR counts may be influenced by expression changes linked to T cell activation and differentiation. No ground truth was available to validate the repertoire findings for the naive and memory subsets. Single alpha or beta chain sequences, rather than paired alpha/beta receptors, were used to define clonotypes.

Source material: effector memory CD8+ T cells from blood. The cell subset or site label, as the study defines it: effector memory, CD45RA- CD27-. This clonotype was obtained from a human donor in good health.

The bases read TGTGCCAGCAGTTACCCAGAGTCCGGGGAGCTGTTTTTT. It specifies CASSYPESGELFF. Here the chain combines TRBV6-5 and TRBJ2-2; too little of a D gene remains to name it. The germline V gene gives CDR1 as MNHEY and CDR2 as SVGAGI. V loses 2 bases, J loses 6 bases, and the germline ends lie 7 bases apart. The CDR3 runs 13 residues from the cysteine to the phenylalanine. Solely the CDR3 DNA is kept, with 39 bases framed from the first base.